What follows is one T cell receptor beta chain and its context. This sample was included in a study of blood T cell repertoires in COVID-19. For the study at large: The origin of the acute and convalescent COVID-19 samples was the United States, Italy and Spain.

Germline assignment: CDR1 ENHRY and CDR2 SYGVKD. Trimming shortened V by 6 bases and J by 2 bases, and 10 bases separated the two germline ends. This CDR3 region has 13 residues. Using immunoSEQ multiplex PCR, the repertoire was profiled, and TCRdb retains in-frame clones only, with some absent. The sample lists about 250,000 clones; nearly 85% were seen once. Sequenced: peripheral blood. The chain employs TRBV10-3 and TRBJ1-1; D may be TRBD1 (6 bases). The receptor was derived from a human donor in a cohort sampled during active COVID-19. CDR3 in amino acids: CAIRSQGNTEAFF. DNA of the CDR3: TGTGCCATCAGGTCACAGGGAAACACTGAAGCTTTCTTT.